This T cell receptor (beta chain) originates from a study of blood T cell repertoires in COVID-19. Whole-study context: The cDNA or gDNA used as material had been derived from T cells, B-cell-depleted T cells, or PBMCs.

Participants spanned ages about 18 to 90 years and resided in fewer than 30 US areas. Clinical history reported by participants formed the basis on which cohorts were assigned. Trimming cost V 3 bases and J 1 base; bases outside gene matches: 3. The germline CDR1 and CDR2 sequences are SGHRS and YFSETQ. There are 15 residues in the CDR3. Original data processing: Reference gene primer amplification gave estimated nucleated cell counts. TCRdb keeps only in-frame clones here, not all; method: immunoSEQ multiplex PCR. From that table come the V and J calls and clone size; the DNA was used to work out D and trimming. In the table there are hundreds of thousands of clones, around 80% of which are singletons.

Sequencing input: PBMCs or T cells enriched from blood (not recorded which). The V gene is TRBV5-1, the J gene TRBJ2-3, with 9 bases that match TRBD1. The sequence came from a man aged 25-45 years with acute COVID-19. The CDR3 sequence is CASSSRTGGTDTQYF. Written as DNA, the CDR3 is TGCGCCAGCAGCTCCAGGACAGGGGGCACAGATACGCAGTATTTT.